These 21 T cell receptor beta chains were all obtained from the same sample, sequenced in a study of blood T cell repertoires in COVID-19. Libraries were prepared by immunoSEQ multiplex PCR; TCRdb keeps only in-frame clonotypes and omits some of them. The sample lists some 110,000 clones, roughly four fifths occurring once. The sequencing sample was made of peripheral blood. The receptors were sampled from a man aged 65-85 years with active or convalescent COVID-19.

A remark on this clone: An end of the junction does not agree with germline; a read error may underlie this. This chain links TRBV5-5 with TRBJ1-2; no clear D. The CDR3 is 13 residues long. Germline CDR1 is SGHKS and CDR2 is YYEKEE (reference sequence). The CDR3 nucleotides are TGTGCCAGCAGCTTGGGAGCGATATATGGCCACACCTTC. It yields the protein CASSLGAIYGHTF.

The chain couples TRBV3-1 (or the pseudogene TRBV3-2) to TRBJ1-1; a weak D match, TRBD1 (5 bases). Germline CDR1 reads LGHDT; CDR2 reads YNNKEL (reference sequence). This CDR3 has 12 residues. V was pared by 3 bases and J by 9 bases, with 11 bases between. The CDR3 loop is CASSQGPRKAFF. The DNA for the CDR3 is TGTGCCAGCAGCCAGGGGCCGAGGAAAGCTTTCTTT.

Here the CDR3 reads CASSRYPTSGTPYEQYF. DNA of the CDR3: TGTGCCAGCAGCCGATATCCGACTAGCGGGACCCCCTACGAGCAGTACTTC. This chain uses TRBV11-2 with TRBJ2-7; 11 nucleotides agree with TRBD2. The length of the CDR3 is 17 residues. Trimming took 5 bases from V and 2 from J; bases not matched to a gene: 11. Germline V gene data show CDR1 as SGHAT and CDR2 as FQNNGV.

CDR3 in amino acids: CASSSGGAIDEQFF. CDR3 DNA: TGTGCCAGTAGTAGCGGGGGGGCCATCGATGAGCAGTTCTTC. The chain couples TRBV19 to TRBJ2-1; TRBD2 matches 9 bases. V was clipped by 4 bases and J by 8 bases; unmatched bases: 6. The length of the CDR3 is 14 residues. Germline-derived CDR1 and CDR2 are LNHDA and SQIVND (reference sequence).

This sequence joins TRBV7-3 and TRBJ2-5; 11 bases line up with TRBD2. The junction had 15 bases not matched to a gene; V was cut back by 5 bases and J by 4 bases. The CDR3 loop spans 18 amino acids. From germline, CDR1 is SGHTA and CDR2 FQGTGA. DNA of the CDR3: TGTGCCAGCAGCCTACCCCGACTAGCGGGGAAGGGGGCAGAGACCCAGTACTTC. It translates to CASSLPRLAGKGAETQYF.

J is TRBJ1-2 and V is TRBV6-2 or TRBV6-3; D is unresolved. The germline V gene has CDR1 MNHEY and CDR2 SVGEGT. CDR3 length: 12 residues. V was trimmed by 6 bases and J by 5 bases, leaving 10 bases between them. The CDR3 here is CASSGRQYGYTF. CDR3 sequence (DNA): TGTGCCAGCAGCGGCAGGCAATATGGCTACACCTTC.

The gene calls are TRBV7-2 and TRBJ2-2, with a possible D match to TRBD2 (5 bases). From germline, CDR1 is SGHTA and CDR2 FQGNSA. The CDR3 contains 16 residues. The V end lost 1 base, the J end lost 6 bases, and 15 bases lay between the germline ends. The DNA for the CDR3 is TGTGCCAGCAGCTTAGTGGGAGTCACGGGCTCCGGGGAGCTGTTTTTT. Amino acid sequence: CASSLVGVTGSGELFF.

The chain carries TRBV6-5 and TRBJ1-3, with TRBD1 matching over 7 bases. The germline V gene has CDR1 MNHEY and CDR2 SVGAGI. The junction had 4 bases not matched to a gene; V was cut back by 5 bases and J by 0 bases. The length of the CDR3 is 15 residues. The CDR3 sequence is CASSRGTASGNTIYF. The CDR3 DNA is TGTGCCAGCAGTCGTGGGACAGCCTCTGGAAACACCATATATTTT.

V is TRBV6-6 and J is TRBJ1-2, with 7 positions matching TRBD1. The germline V gene has CDR1 MNHNY and CDR2 SVGAGI (reference sequence). V was pared by 5 bases and J by 4 bases, with 7 bases of the junction left unmatched. This CDR3 has 14 amino acids. The CDR3 bases are TGTGCCAGCAGTCAATTTGGACAGGTCTATGGCTACACCTTC. Translating gives CASSQFGQVYGYTF.

The chain employs TRBV1 and TRBJ2-3; TRBD2, as called in the table, went unchecked against the DNA. TRBV1 is designated a pseudogene. The CDR3 spans 18 residues. Here the CDR3 reads CTSSNSGGAGLVTDTQYF. Here the CDR3 DNA reads TGCACCAGCAGCAATAGCGGGGGGGCCGGGTTAGTCACAGATACGCAGTATTTT.

The V gene is TRBV7-9, the J gene TRBJ2-3, with TRBD1 identical over 9 bases. Per germline, CDR1 SEHNR and CDR2 FQNEAQ (reference sequence). The CDR3 sequence is 15 residues long. Germline trimming cut 3 bases from V and 0 bases from J; bases unmatched to any gene: 1. In DNA form, the CDR3 reads TGTGCCAGCAGCTTCGGGACAGGGAGCACAGATACGCAGTATTTT. As protein: CASSFGTGSTDTQYF.

The chain combines TRBV21-1 with TRBJ1-4; the DNA was not used to check the table's D call, TRBD1. TRBV21-1 is a known pseudogene. CDR3 length: 15 residues. The CDR3 bases are TGTGCCAGCAGCAGACCGGGACAAGGATTAGAAAAACTGTTTTTT. Translating it yields CASSRPGQGLEKLFF.

The chain uses TRBV7-7 and TRBJ2-1, with 10 positions matching TRBD2. CDR3 length equals 16 residues. J gave up 4 bases and V 5 bases, and 8 bases lay outside the gene matches. The germline V gene encodes CDR1 SSHAT and CDR2 FNYEAQ (reference sequence). The CDR3 loop reads CASSPESAGGYNEQFF. Written as DNA, the CDR3 is TGTGCCAGCAGCCCCGAATCAGCGGGAGGGTACAATGAGCAGTTCTTC.

This clone was picked up one time. The rearrangement joins TRBV11-3 to TRBJ2-7; weak D call: TRBD1 (6 bases). CDR3 length equals 14 residues. V dropped 5 bases and J dropped 6 bases, with 17 bases sitting between them. Germline CDR1 and CDR2: SGHNT and YENEEA. CDR3 loop: CASSKDGGLGEQYF. In DNA, the CDR3 is TGTGCCAGCAGCAAAGATGGGGGCCTAGGCGAGCAGTACTTC. The full variable domain, its missing parts supplied by reference TRBV11-3 and TRBJ2-7, is EAGVVQSPRYKIIEKKQPVAFWCNPISGHNTLYWYLQNLGQGPELLIRYENEEAVDDSQLPKDRFSAERLKGVDSTLKIQPAELGDSAVYLCASSKDGGLGEQYFGPGTRLTVT.

This clone occurred a few times. The chain couples TRBV24-1 to TRBJ2-1; perhaps TRBD1 as D (6 bases). Germline CDR1 and CDR2: KGHDR and SFDVKD. The CDR3 totals 16 residues. Trimming left V 3 bases short and J 6 bases short, with 17 bases between. The CDR3 loop is CATSDMGAGGGNEQFF. CDR3 coding DNA: TGTGCCACCAGTGATATGGGGGCGGGTGGAGGCAATGAGCAGTTCTTC.

The chain has TRBV3-1 (or the pseudogene TRBV3-2) and TRBJ2-5, with D possibly matching TRBD2 (6 bases). This CDR3 comprises 15 residues. V was shortened by 1 base and J by 5 bases, with 14 bases between the two germline ends. Per germline, CDR1 LGHDT and CDR2 YNNKEL (reference sequence). This chain's CDR3 is CASSQVRLALETQYF. Here the CDR3 DNA reads TGTGCCAGCAGCCAAGTACGTCTAGCGCTGGAGACCCAGTACTTC.

Only one count was recorded for this clone. The J gene is TRBJ2-2, the V gene TRBV3-1 (or the pseudogene TRBV3-2); weak D call: TRBD1 (5 bases). This CDR3 is built from 13 residues. CDR1 is LGHDT, CDR2 YNNKEL, per germline (reference sequence). The V end was cut by 6 bases, the J end by 5 bases, with 10 bases between. The CDR3 reads CASRGRSTGELFF. CDR3 coding DNA: TGTGCCAGCAGGGGGCGCAGTACCGGGGAGCTGTTTTTT.

The chain employs TRBV24-1 and TRBJ2-1; TRBD2 matches at 14 bases. V shed 2 bases and J 4 bases; nucleotides not matched to a gene: 18. Germline values: CDR1 KGHDR, CDR2 SFDVKD. The CDR3 has 22 amino acids. In DNA form, the CDR3 reads TGTGCCACCAGTGATTCGTCGACAGGGACGACTAGCGGGAGGGCCAGATACAATGAGCAGTTCTTC. Encoded protein: CATSDSSTGTTSGRARYNEQFF.

The rearrangement links TRBV18 to TRBJ1-4, with no clear D. Trimming shortened V by 1 base and J by 6 bases, and 12 bases separated the two germline ends. The CDR3 is 15 amino acids. Germline V gives CDR1 KGHSH, CDR2 LQKENI. The CDR3 region is CASSPLSGVYEKLFF. The CDR3 DNA reads as TGTGCCAGCTCACCACTGTCCGGGGTTTATGAAAAACTGTTTTTT.

The rearrangement uses TRBV24-1 and TRBJ2-1; the match to TRBD1 covers 7 bases. Per the germline V gene, CDR1 is KGHDR and CDR2 is SFDVKD. Germline trimming cut 4 bases from V and 4 bases from J; bases unmatched to any gene: 9. The CDR3 has 16 residues. The CDR3 DNA reads TGTGCCACCAGTGACAGGGACAGCCGATCGTACAATGAGCAGTTCTTC. Translated: CATSDRDSRSYNEQFF.

This chain uses TRBV6-4 with TRBJ2-1; 11 bases map to TRBD2. Trimming removed 6 bases from V and 6 bases from J; junction bases left unmatched: 7. Germline V CDR1 and CDR2: MRHNA, SNTAGT. The CDR3 contains 15 residues. CDR3 sequence (DNA): TGTGCCAGCAGCCTTAGCGGGAGGGCCACCAATGAGCAGTTCTTC. It encodes CASSLSGRATNEQFF.